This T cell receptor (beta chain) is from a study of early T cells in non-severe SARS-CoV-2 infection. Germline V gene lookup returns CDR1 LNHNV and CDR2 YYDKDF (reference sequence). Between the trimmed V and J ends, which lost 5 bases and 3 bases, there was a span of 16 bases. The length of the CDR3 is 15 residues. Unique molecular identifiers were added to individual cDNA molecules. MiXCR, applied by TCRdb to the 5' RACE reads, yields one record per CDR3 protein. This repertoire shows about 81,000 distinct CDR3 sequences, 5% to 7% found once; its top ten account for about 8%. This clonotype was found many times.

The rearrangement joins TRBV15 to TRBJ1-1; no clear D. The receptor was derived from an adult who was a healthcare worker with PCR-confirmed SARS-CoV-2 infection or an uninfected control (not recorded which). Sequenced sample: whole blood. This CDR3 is CATSGLDRTDTEAFF. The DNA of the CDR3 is TGTGCCACCAGCGGACTCGACCGTACGGACACTGAAGCTTTCTTT.